These T cell receptor beta chains were read from a single sample in a study of Ad26.COV2.S vaccination and SARS-CoV-2 variants. Repertoires were generated with immunoSEQ multiplex PCR, while TCRdb's copy carries only in-frame clones and drops some. The sample holds around 270,000 clones, approximately 90% seen once. Sequences were derived from peripheral blood, sampled in a trial of Ad26.COV2.S vaccine versus placebo. The origin of the receptors is a person aged 18-65 years who received the Ad26.COV2.S COVID-19 vaccine or a placebo. Each CDR3 is given with its conserved first and last residue. D genes are given only for firm matches. Rows give clone size only sometimes, using once, few, many, or a class for an expanded clone.

d_gene,j_gene,v_gene,abundance,CDR3nt,CDR3aa
-,TRBJ2-1,TRBV7-7,-,TGTGCCTCCAGGCCGGCGGGAAGCTCCTACAATGAGCAGTTCTTC,CASRPAGSSYNEQFF
-,TRBJ2-1,TRBV5-1,-,TGCGCCAGCAGCTTGGGGGGCTCGAGGGATGAGCAGTTCTTC,CASSLGGSRDEQFF
-,TRBJ2-6,TRBV29-1,-,TGCAGCGTTGGGAGCTCTGGGGCCAACGTCCTGACTTTC,CSVGSSGANVLTF
-,TRBJ2-4,TRBV29-1,-,TGCAGCGTTGAAGATCCGAGTTTAGCCAAAAGCATTCAGTACTTC,CSVEDPSLAKSIQYF
TRBD2,TRBJ2-1,TRBV11-3,-,TGTGCCAGCAGCTTCGGGGGGGCAAAGCAGTTCTTC,CASSFGGAKQFF
-,TRBJ1-1,TRBV2,-,TGTGCCAGCAGTGGTTCCAGACAGACTGAAGCTTTCTTT,CASSGSRQTEAFF
-,TRBJ1-5,TRBV2,-,TGTGCCAGCAGGCTGGATGCCAATCAGCCCCAGCATTTT,CASRLDANQPQHF
-,TRBJ2-1,TRBV2,-,TGTGCCAGCAGGGATGTGGAAAAAAACAATGAGCAGTTCTTC,CASRDVEKNNEQFF
-,TRBJ1-4,TRBV20-1,many,TGCAGTGCTAGACAACAGGGAAAACTGTTTTTT,CSARQQGKLFF
-,TRBJ1-1,TRBV14,-,TGTGCCAGCACCCCCTGGGGGAACACTGAAGCTTTCTTT,CASTPWGNTEAFF
-,TRBJ2-5,TRBV7-9,few,TGTGCCAGCAGCTTCCAAGAGACCCAGTACTTC,CASSFQETQYF
-,TRBJ1-2,TRBV6-1,-,TGTGCCAGCAGTGAAGCGAACAGGGCGGCCTATGGCTACACCTTC,CASSEANRAAYGYTF
-,TRBJ1-1,TRBV30,-,TGTGCCTGGTTTCCCGGGACAATTAAGAACACTGAAGCTTTCTTT,CAWFPGTIKNTEAFF
TRBD2,TRBJ2-1,TRBV4-2,-,TGTGCCAGCAGCCAAGGGCCTGGGACTAGCGGGATATACAATGAGCAGTTCTTC,CASSQGPGTSGIYNEQFF
-,TRBJ1-2,TRBV5-8,-,TGTGCCAGCAGCTTGAGTGGTGATGGCTACACCTTC,CASSLSGDGYTF
-,TRBJ1-1,TRBV27,-,TGTGCCAGCAGTTTATTCCAGGCCGCGAACACTGAAGCTTTCTTT,CASSLFQAANTEAFF
-,TRBJ2-3,TRBV4-3,-,TGCGCCAGCAGCCAACGGGCAGCAAGCACAGATACGCAGTATTTT,CASSQRAASTDTQYF
-,TRBJ1-5,TRBV9,-,TGTGCCAGCAGCCCTAGTGGGGGTTACAATCAGCCCCAGCATTTT,CASSPSGGYNQPQHF
TRBD1,TRBJ1-1,TRBV14,-,TGTGCCAGCAGCCCAGGACAGGGGACGAACACTGAAGCTTTCTTT,CASSPGQGTNTEAFF
TRBD1,TRBJ2-7,TRBV5-1,-,TGCGCCAGCAGCAGAAGGGCAGGGGGCAACACCTACGAGCAGTACTTC,CASSRRAGGNTYEQYF
-,TRBJ1-2,TRBV15,-,TGTGCCACCAGCAGGAACAGTGGTGCAGGCGGCTACACCTTC,CATSRNSGAGGYTF
-,TRBJ1-3,TRBV5-4,-,TGTGCCAGCTCATTCTCTGGAAACACCATATATTTT,CASSFSGNTIYF
-,TRBJ2-2,TRBV28,-,TGTGCCAGCAGCCGAAGGGCAGGCGGGGAGCTGTTTTTT,CASSRRAGGELFF
TRBD2,TRBJ2-5,TRBV9,-,TGTGCCAGCAGCCTGGGGCGGGGGGGCCAAGAGACCCAGTACTTC,CASSLGRGGQETQYF
-,TRBJ2-7,TRBV6-5,-,TGTGCCAGCAGTTACAGGCCGCTGAGTGGAGGGGACGAGCAGTACTTC,CASSYRPLSGGDEQYF
-,TRBJ1-2,TRBV18,-,TGTGCCAGCTCACCACCGGAGGCTTACTACTATGGCTACACCTTC,CASSPPEAYYYGYTF
TRBD2,TRBJ2-3,TRBV5-1,-,TGCGCCAGCAGCTTGCAGGCGGGGGGGACCCGAGATACGCAGTATTTT,CASSLQAGGTRDTQYF
TRBD2,TRBJ2-1,TRBV5-6,few,TGTGCCAGCAGCTTCGGGACTAGCGGGATCAATGAGCAGTTCTTC,CASSFGTSGINEQFF
TRBD2,TRBJ2-1,TRBV19,-,TGTGCCAGTAGTCTCCTAGCGGGAGGGACTTACAATGAGCAGTTCTTC,CASSLLAGGTYNEQFF
TRBD1,TRBJ1-1,TRBV9,-,TGTGCCAGCAGCGCCGGGGGACAGCTCAACACTGAAGCTTTCTTT,CASSAGGQLNTEAFF
-,TRBJ2-1,TRBV19,-,TGTGCCAGTAGTATGGCCCCAGAGTCAAAGCAGTTCTTC,CASSMAPESKQFF
TRBD2,TRBJ2-1,TRBV4-3,-,TGCGCCAGCAGCCAAGATCCGCGGGCTAGCGGGAGGCCCTACAATGAGCAGTTCTTC,CASSQDPRASGRPYNEQFF
-,TRBJ1-3,TRBV10-3,-,TGTGCCATCAGATACAACTCTGGAAACACCATATATTTT,CAIRYNSGNTIYF
-,TRBJ1-5,TRBV9,once,TGTGCCAGCAGCGTTCAGGGAGGGAATCAGCCCCAGCATTTT,CASSVQGGNQPQHF
TRBD2,TRBJ2-7,TRBV6-5,-,TGTGCCAGCAGTTACTCGTTTAGCGGGGCGTACGAGCAGTACTTC,CASSYSFSGAYEQYF
-,TRBJ1-5,TRBV19,-,TGTGCCAGTAGTATGGGGGACCTTAGGGGCAATCAGCCCCAGCATTTT,CASSMGDLRGNQPQHF
-,TRBJ2-3,TRBV19,-,TGTGCCAGTAGTATCTCCGCAGATACGCAGTATTTT,CASSISADTQYF